This TCR beta chain was captured in a study of radiotherapy plus CTLA-4 blockade in lung cancer. Points from the study as a whole: Once radiotherapy plus ipilimumab had been given, TCR clones derived from tumor expanded in blood.

Libraries were prepared by immunoSEQ multiplex PCR; TCRdb keeps only in-frame clonotypes and omits some of them. The table lists about 53,000 clones, approximately 84% of them singletons. Focal radiation and CTLA-4 blockade (ipilimumab) were tested in chemo-refractory metastatic non-small-cell lung cancer patients. As concerns this clone: Its antigen is currently unknown.

Sequenced here: peripheral blood, sampled from a patient treated with radiotherapy plus ipilimumab. The TCR was taken from a human donor with non-small cell lung cancer whose response to radiotherapy plus ipilimumab could not be evaluated.

CDR3 region: CASSEGAGGLGSYEQYF. CDR3 nucleotides: TGTGCCAGCAGCGAGGGGGCGGGAGGGTTAGGATCCTACGAGCAGTACTTC. This sequence joins TRBV9 and TRBJ2-7; 9 bases line up with TRBD2. The CDR3 consists of 17 residues. With V trimmed by 3 bases and J by 1 base, 11 bases remained unmatched. Germline-derived CDR1 and CDR2 are SGDLS and YYNGEE.